These 31 T cell receptor beta chains were sequenced from one sample in a study of blood T cell repertoires in COVID-19. Using immunoSEQ multiplex PCR, the repertoire was profiled, and TCRdb retains in-frame clones only, with some absent. The profile covers 37,000 or so clones, with about 89% appearing a single time and 6% to 7% taken by the ten largest. Sample: peripheral blood. The receptors were sampled from a human donor in a cohort sampled during active COVID-19.

This chain joins TRBV12-3 or TRBV12-4 and TRBJ1-1; D uncertain. CDR3 length: 13 amino acids. The V and J ends lost 6 bases and 1 base respectively, with 9 bases between them. The CDR3 protein is CASSGGSNTEAFF. The CDR3 bases are TGTGCCAGCAGCGGCGGGTCGAACACTGAAGCTTTCTTT.

The rearrangement links TRBV5-1 to TRBJ2-3, with D maybe TRBD1 (5 bases). The CDR3 totals 14 residues. Trimming cost V 4 bases and J 2 bases, with 11 bases left between them. Germline V gives CDR1 SGHRS, CDR2 YFSETQ. CDR3 nucleotides: TGCGCCAGCAGCGGCAGACAGACCACAGATACGCAGTATTTT. Translating it yields CASSGRQTTDTQYF.

The gene calls are TRBV7-2 and TRBJ2-3; TRBD1 is a possible D gene (6 bases). From germline, CDR1 is SGHTA and CDR2 FQGNSA. The CDR3 length is 13 residues. Trimming left V 4 bases short and J 5 bases short, with 10 bases between. CDR3 amino acids: CASSSSRGDTQYF. The DNA for the CDR3 is TGTGCCAGCAGCTCATCCAGGGGAGATACGCAGTATTTT.

The J gene is TRBJ2-7, the V gene TRBV3-1 (or the pseudogene TRBV3-2), with 8 bases lining up with TRBD1. Losses at the gene ends were 4 bases for V and 4 bases for J; bases not matched to a gene: 3. The CDR3 is 13 amino acids. Germline assignment: CDR1 LGHDT and CDR2 YNNKEL (reference sequence). Here the CDR3 DNA reads TGTGCCAGCAGCCGAACAGGGGGATACGAGCAGTACTTC. Protein sequence: CASSRTGGYEQYF.

This clone was detected once. The chain recombines TRBV11-3 with TRBJ2-1, with 8 bases lining up with TRBD1. Germline lookup yields CDR1 SGHNT and CDR2 YENEEA. The ends lost 5 bases at V and 3 bases at J; junction bases unmatched: 3. The CDR3 loop spans 14 amino acids. CDR3 region: CASSGRGHYNEQFF. The CDR3 DNA is TGTGCCAGCAGCGGCAGGGGGCACTACAATGAGCAGTTCTTC.

V gene TRBV7-9 combines with J gene TRBJ2-4; TRBD1 aligns across 7 bases. The CDR3 runs 17 residues. V lost 5 bases and J lost 3; bases outside the gene matches: 13. Germline assignment: CDR1 SEHNR and CDR2 FQNEAQ (reference sequence). CDR3 amino acids: CASSPYRGPAVKNIQYF. CDR3 sequence (DNA): TGTGCCAGCAGCCCCTACAGGGGCCCCGCGGTCAAAAACATTCAGTACTTC.

The chain uses TRBV11-2 and TRBJ1-1; 7 nucleotides line up with TRBD1. The CDR3 spans 13 residues. Unmatched junction bases numbered 5, after V lost 7 bases and J lost 3 bases. CDR1 and CDR2 from the germline V gene are SGHAT and FQNNGV. CDR3 loop: CASTRDRDTEAFF. CDR3 coding DNA: TGTGCCAGCACTCGAGACAGGGACACTGAAGCTTTCTTT.

The chain employs TRBV15 and TRBJ2-7; 9 bases line up with TRBD2. The germline V gene has CDR1 LNHNV and CDR2 YYDKDF (reference sequence). The length of the CDR3 is 16 residues. V lost 0 bases and J lost 5; bases outside the gene matches: 8. CDR3 sequence reads: CATSRDLRTSANEQYF. In nucleotides, the CDR3 is TGTGCCACCAGCAGAGATCTGAGGACTAGCGCTAACGAGCAGTACTTC.

The genes are TRBV10-2 and TRBJ2-4, with 15 bases matching TRBD2. The CDR3 runs 17 residues. Unmatched junction bases numbered 5, after V lost 7 bases and J lost 1 base. CDR1 is WSHSY and CDR2 is SAAADI in the germline V gene. DNA of the CDR3: TGCGCCAGCATGTGGGGGACTAGCGGGAGGGCCAAAAACATTCAGTACTTC. It yields the protein CASMWGTSGRAKNIQYF.

The genes are TRBV7-6 and TRBJ2-2; the D gene is possibly TRBD1 (6 bases). CDR1 SGHVS and CDR2 FNYEAQ come from the germline V gene. This CDR3 comprises 16 residues. Between the trimmed V and J ends, which lost 0 bases and 5 bases, there was a span of 13 bases. This CDR3 is CASSLAARGGTGELFF. The CDR3 nucleotides read TGTGCCAGCAGCTTAGCGGCCAGGGGCGGAACCGGGGAGCTGTTTTTT.

The rearrangement uses TRBV28 and TRBJ2-3; tentatively, D is TRBD2 (5 bases). The germline V and J ends were trimmed by 5 bases and 0 bases, with 12 bases remaining between them. CDR3 length: 15 residues. Germline values: CDR1 MDHEN, CDR2 SYDVKM. CDR3 in amino acids: CASSRAVTSTDTQYF. The CDR3 coding sequence is TGTGCCAGCAGTCGAGCGGTGACTAGCACAGATACGCAGTATTTT.

The chain combines TRBV6-5 with TRBJ2-7; possible D gene TRBD1, 5 bases. Trimming cost V 7 bases and J 0 bases, with 7 bases left between them. Germline CDR1 MNHEY, CDR2 SVGAGI. The CDR3 spans 12 residues. The CDR3 region is CASKQGSYEQYF. The CDR3 DNA sequence: TGTGCCAGCAAGCAGGGCTCCTACGAGCAGTACTTC.

The chain uses TRBV12-3 or TRBV12-4 and TRBJ1-2, with D unresolved. Trimming took off 5 bases at V and 13 bases at J, with 14 bases between the two ends. The CDR3 has 11 amino acids. CDR3 residues: CASSPGSRCTF. For the CDR3, the DNA is TGTGCCAGCAGTCCCGGGTCTCGGTGCACCTTC.

The gene calls are TRBV7-6 and TRBJ2-5, with 7 bases fitting TRBD1. The CDR3 extends over 15 amino acids. With V trimmed by 8 bases and J by 2 bases, 11 bases remained unmatched. Germline assignment: CDR1 SGHVS and CDR2 FNYEAQ. The CDR3 here is CASQATGTVQETQYF. CDR3 DNA: TGTGCCAGCCAAGCTACCGGGACAGTTCAAGAGACCCAGTACTTC.

The chain uses TRBV19 and TRBJ2-1, with TRBD2 matching over 10 bases. The V gene end was trimmed by 1 base and the J gene end by 5 bases; junction bases not matched to a gene: 8. The germline V gene has CDR1 LNHDA and CDR2 SQIVND (reference sequence). This CDR3 comprises 17 residues. The CDR3 coding sequence is TGTGCCAGTAGTATAGGAAGCGGGAGGGCCGAAAACAATGAGCAGTTCTTC. It encodes CASSIGSGRAENNEQFF.

The chain carries TRBV11-2 and TRBJ2-5, with 15 bases matching TRBD2. The germline CDR1 and CDR2 sequences are SGHAT and FQNNGV. CDR3 length: 18 residues. The J segment lost 0 bases and the V segment lost 4 bases, leaving 6 bases of the junction unmatched. CDR3 DNA sequence: TGTGCCAGCAGCTCAGGGACTAGCGGGGGGTCGCACCAAGAGACCCAGTACTTC. Translation gives CASSSGTSGGSHQETQYF.

This clone was found a few times. This rearrangement joins TRBV18 to TRBJ2-2; 9 bases map to TRBD1. Germline V gene data show CDR1 as KGHSH and CDR2 as LQKENI. This CDR3 has 15 residues. The V segment lost 7 bases and the J segment 7 bases; nucleotides outside the gene matches: 10. The CDR3 spells CASFVGQGIHGELFF. The DNA of the CDR3 is TGTGCCAGCTTCGTAGGACAGGGGATTCACGGGGAGCTGTTTTTT.

This chain uses TRBV19 with TRBJ2-1; D gene unclear. The CDR3 extends over 12 amino acids. Looked up from germline, CDR1 is LNHDA and CDR2 is SQIVND (reference sequence). DNA of the CDR3: TGTGTCGTCAAGGCAGGCCTCAATGAGCAGTTCTTC. The encoded protein is CVVKAGLNEQFF. The full variable domain, its missing parts supplied by reference TRBV19 and TRBJ2-1, is DGGITQSPKYLFRKEGQNVTLSCEQNLNHDAMYWYRQDPGQGLRLIYYSQIVNDFQKGDIAEGYSVSREKKESFPLTVTSAQKNPTAFYLCVVKAGLNEQFFGPGTRLTVL.

The chain carries TRBV18 and TRBJ1-4, with D unresolved. Per germline, CDR1 KGHSH and CDR2 LQKENI. The CDR3 totals 13 residues. The germline V and J ends were trimmed by 2 bases and 6 bases, with 7 bases remaining between them. The chain's CDR3 is CASSPRQDEKLFF. In nucleotides, the CDR3 is TGTGCCAGCTCACCAAGGCAGGATGAAAAACTGTTTTTT. Combining the CDR3 with reference TRBV18 and TRBJ1-4 gives the whole variable domain NAGVMQNPRHLVRRRGQEARLRCSPMKGHSHVYWYRQLPEEGLKFMVYLQKENIIDESGMPKERFSAEFPKEGPSILRIQQVVRGDSAAYFCASSPRQDEKLFFGSGTQLSVL.

This clone was seen just once. The chain joins TRBV7-2 to TRBJ2-3; 8 bases map to TRBD2. CDR3 length: 16 amino acids. The V gene end was trimmed by 7 bases and the J gene end by 3 bases; junction bases not matched to a gene: 12. The germline CDR1 and CDR2 sequences are SGHTA and FQGNSA. CDR3 residues: CASTSSSGGPTDTQYF. CDR3 in DNA: TGTGCCAGCACCTCAAGTTCGGGGGGGCCGACAGATACGCAGTATTTT. The full variable domain, completed using reference TRBV7-2 and TRBJ2-3, is GAGVSQSPSNKVTEKGKDVELRCDPISGHTALYWYRQSLGQGLEFLIYFQGNSAPDKSGLPSDRFSAERTGGSVSTLTIQRTQQEDSAVYLCASTSSSGGPTDTQYFGPGTRLTVL.

This sequence joins TRBV5-6 and TRBJ1-6; 7 bases fit TRBD1. Trimming at V came to 4 bases and at J to 9 bases, leaving 7 bases not matched to a gene. Germline V gene data show CDR1 as SGHDT and CDR2 as YYEEEE. The CDR3 consists of 14 residues. The CDR3 DNA sequence: TGTGCCAGCAGCCCTGGGACAGTTAGTTCACCCCTCCACTTT. Translation gives CASSPGTVSSPLHF.

V usage is TRBV6-6 and J usage is TRBJ2-7; 10 nucleotides match TRBD1. The V gene end was trimmed by 5 bases and the J gene end by 5 bases; junction bases not matched to a gene: 9. This CDR3 comprises 15 residues. From germline, CDR1 is MNHNY and CDR2 SVGAGI (reference sequence). This CDR3 is CASSLPGTGVDEQYF. CDR3 sequence (DNA): TGTGCCAGCAGTCTCCCCGGGACAGGGGTCGACGAGCAGTACTTC.

The V call is TRBV6-5, the J call TRBJ2-7, with 13 positions matching TRBD2. V lost 6 bases, J lost 2 bases, and 4 bases stayed unmatched. This CDR3 is 15 amino acids long. Germline CDR1 MNHEY, CDR2 SVGAGI. CDR3 in DNA: TGTGCCAGCAGAGGACTAGCGGGGGTTCCCTACGAGCAGTACTTC. Translation gives CASRGLAGVPYEQYF.

This clone appeared once. V gene TRBV7-6 combines with J gene TRBJ2-7; 7 nucleotides align to TRBD2. The CDR3 sequence is 13 residues long. Germline assignment: CDR1 SGHVS and CDR2 FNYEAQ. Losses at the gene ends were 5 bases for V and 4 bases for J; bases not matched to a gene: 5. CDR3: CASSREAGYEQYF. The CDR3 DNA reads TGTGCCAGCAGCCGCGAAGCGGGGTACGAGCAGTACTTC.

The chain has TRBV4-1 and TRBJ2-7; D gene unclear. The ends were cut back, 3 bases at V and 0 bases at J, with 6 bases in the middle. Germline V gene sequence: CDR1 MGHRA, CDR2 YSYEKL. CDR3 size: 13 residues. The CDR3 spells CASSQARSYEQYF. The CDR3 DNA is TGCGCCAGCAGCCAGGCCCGCTCCTACGAGCAGTACTTC.

Written as DNA, the CDR3 is TGTGCCAGCAGCCCCCTTCCGGGACAGGGGACCTACGAGCAGTACTTC. It is translated as CASSPLPGQGTYEQYF. J is TRBJ2-7 and V is TRBV7-9, with 10 bases lining up with TRBD1. There are 16 residues in the CDR3. The ends lost 5 bases at V and 2 bases at J; junction bases unmatched: 9. CDR1 and CDR2 from the germline V gene are SEHNR and FQNEAQ (reference sequence).

The table lists this clone with a count of one. This sample also contains other DNA sequences that code for the same CDR3. CDR3 DNA: TGTGCCAGCAGCCCCCCGGGACTAGCGGGATACAATGAGCAGTTCTTC. It translates to CASSPPGLAGYNEQFF. This chain uses TRBV28 with TRBJ2-1, with 13 bases aligning to TRBD2. From germline, CDR1 is MDHEN and CDR2 SYDVKM. V was clipped by 6 bases and J by 4 bases; unmatched bases: 6. The CDR3 loop spans 16 amino acids.

This clone was observed a handful of times. This chain uses TRBV7-2 with TRBJ1-3; a possible D gene is TRBD1 (5 bases). CDR3 size: 17 residues. Germline CDR1 and CDR2: SGHTA and FQGNSA. V was cut by 2 bases and J by 0 bases, with 14 bases left in between. CDR3 region: CASSLYPRQSSGNTIYF. CDR3 nucleotides: TGTGCCAGCAGCTTATATCCCAGACAGTCCTCTGGAAACACCATATATTTT.

The chain carries TRBV30 and TRBJ2-1; D is uncertain. Germline V lookup: CDR1 GTSNPN, CDR2 SVGIG (reference sequence). CDR3 size: 14 residues. Trimming took 8 bases from V and 7 from J, leaving 21 bases between them. The CDR3 region is CARALQLKGNEQFF. DNA of the CDR3: TGTGCCCGCGCCCTACAGCTTAAAGGAAATGAGCAGTTCTTC.

This chain joins TRBV29-1 and TRBJ2-1; D might be TRBD2 (7 bases). The germline CDR1 and CDR2 sequences are SQVTM and ANQGSEA. The V end was cut by 4 bases, the J end by 6 bases, with 13 bases between. The CDR3 runs to 13 residues. The CDR3 nucleotides are TGCAGCGTTGTTGGACAGCGGGGCAATGAGCAGTTCTTC. Protein product: CSVVGQRGNEQFF.

Sample share makes this clone medium-sized (0.01 to 0.1%). The J gene is TRBJ2-7, the V gene TRBV13; possibly TRBD1 for D (6 bases). CDR1 is PRHDT, CDR2 FYEKMQ, per germline (reference sequence). This CDR3 is built from 14 residues. V lost 6 bases to trimming and J lost 1 base, with 13 bases between them. CDR3 bases: TGTGCCAGCAGGAGGGGGATAGAATCCTACGAGCAGTACTTC. It yields the protein CASRRGIESYEQYF.